This record covers a single T cell receptor (beta chain). The clone's antigen remains unknown. No much larger clonotype is one base removed from it; base qualities were not supplied. The sample comes from a study of blood T cell repertoires in COVID-19 (dated by TCRdb to 2018 to 2021). For the study in its entirety: The collaborator samples originated in the United States, Italy and Spain and spanned the acute and convalescent phases of COVID-19. The prospective study material was composed of cDNA or gDNA derived from T cells, B-cell-depleted T cells, or PBMCs. The dataset comprised deeply sampled blood TCRbeta repertoires from subjects exposed to, actively infected with, or recovered from COVID-19. A freely available public database, intended as a resource for researchers studying the immune response to SARS-CoV-2, is where the repertoires were released. Samples were obtained from the ongoing ImmuneRACE study (first 160 participants) and from over a thousand subjects provided by 6 global collaborators. The sample metadata nearly always contained a de-identified subject ID, COVID-19 status, age in years and sex. Where available, HLA class I and class II types were taken from metadata supplied by the sample provider and were not determined by assay-based typing.

The paper's findings and limits, for the study overall: Clinical and demographic metadata were provided uncurated, with the amount varying by source and participant.

A distance of 16 bases separates the germline ends of V and J, which lose 2 bases and 2 bases respectively. The CDR3 spans 17 residues, from the cysteine through the phenylalanine. Of the read, only the CDR3 DNA is kept; its 51 bases are in frame from base 1. CDR1 and CDR2 are read off the germline V gene as ENHRY and SYGVKD. The immunoSEQ Assay, a bias-controlled multiplex PCR, was used to amplify TCRbeta CDR3 regions from genomic DNA. In the paper's pipeline: The number of nucleated cells in each sample was estimated by amplification of reference gene primers within the assay. To quantify the absolute abundance of each unique TCRbeta CDR3 rearrangement, sequence reads were collapsed and filtered. Productive Simpson clonality was computed per sample as the square root of Simpson's diversity index over productive rearrangements. TCRdb carries this immuneACCESS record with in-frame sequences only. Its versions omit some clonotypes, under half of them owing to an unresolved V gene in the studies checked, with the rest unexplained. The D gene and trimming were derived from the DNA, and the V and J assignments and clone size from that table. The sample contains about 90,000 clones, about 90% of them found a single time. 2.7% of the sample goes to the ten largest clones.

At one collaborating source in Seattle, patients were enrolled during active infection and were followed longitudinally through the course of disease. Each collaborating institution followed its own protocols to collect whole blood in K2EDTA tubes. For TCRbeta analysis, collaborators shipped samples as frozen whole blood, isolated PBMCs, or DNA extracted from either of those sample types. Sequencing was performed on peripheral blood. This sequence originates from a middle-aged man with COVID-19, enrolled during active disease. This receptor chain uses TRBV10-3 and TRBJ1-5, with no confidently assigned D gene. The CDR3 reads as follows: CAISEEREGFRNQPQHF. The sequence in DNA is TGTGCCATCAGTGAGGAGAGGGAAGGCTTTCGCAATCAGCCCCAGCATTTT.